This TCR beta chain derives from a study of shared clonotypes between healthy human individuals. As regards this clone: Its specificity is not known.

Overall study findings and caveats: Four donors had about 5% of their naive CD4 clonotypes in common. Generation probability values for non-shared clonotypes were lower than those for clonotypes shared by all four donors.

The sorted-subset replicate PCRs were given around 190 ng DNA, which is some 29,000 T cell genomes. In the source study's methods: In the immunoSEQ data, sequences were junction-only and lacked quality scores, so filtering differed. The method was immunoSEQ multiplex PCR; TCRdb's version includes in-frame clones alone and lacks a portion of them. The DNA gave D and trimming, while V, J and clone size come from that table. The repertoire consists of roughly 2,300,000 clones, with about 90% occurring once and the leading ten covering approximately 0.4%. V lost 4 bases and J 3 bases, leaving 10 bases between the germline ends. Germline lookup yields CDR1 SGHRS and CDR2 YFSETQ. This CDR3 has 14 amino acids.

V usage is TRBV5-1 and J usage is TRBJ2-2, with D tentatively TRBD1 (6 bases). What was sequenced was naive CD4+ T cells from PBMCs. Subset of the sample: CD45RA+ positively selected. The sequence was obtained from a man aged 18 to 30 in good health. Some clones in this sample may be carry-over from other donors' samples. CDR3 DNA: TGCGCCAGCAGCCGGGGACATGACACCGGGGAGCTGTTTTTT. This gives the protein CASSRGHDTGELFF.